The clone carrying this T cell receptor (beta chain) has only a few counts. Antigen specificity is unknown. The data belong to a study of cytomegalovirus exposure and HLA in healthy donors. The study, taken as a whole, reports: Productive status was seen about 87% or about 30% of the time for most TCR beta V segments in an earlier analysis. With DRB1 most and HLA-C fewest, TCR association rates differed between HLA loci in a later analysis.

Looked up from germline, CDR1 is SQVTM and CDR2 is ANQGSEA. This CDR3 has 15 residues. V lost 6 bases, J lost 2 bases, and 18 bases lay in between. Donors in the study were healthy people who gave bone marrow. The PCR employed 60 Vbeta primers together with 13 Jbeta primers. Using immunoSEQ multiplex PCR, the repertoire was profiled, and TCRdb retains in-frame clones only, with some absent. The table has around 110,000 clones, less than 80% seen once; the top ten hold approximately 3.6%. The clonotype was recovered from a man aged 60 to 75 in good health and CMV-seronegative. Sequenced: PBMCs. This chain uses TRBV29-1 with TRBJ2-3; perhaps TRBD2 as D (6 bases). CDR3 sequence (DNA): TGCAGCGTCCTCGTCTTTCGGGAGAACACAGATACGCAGTATTTT. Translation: CSVLVFRENTDTQYF.